The 5 T cell receptor beta chains below all came from one sample that was sequenced in a study of T-cell reconstitution after alpha-beta-depleted transplantation in children. Unique molecular identifiers were used in preparing the TCRbeta library. TCRdb reanalysed the PCR reads using MiXCR and keeps one entry per CDR3 protein. The sample contains about 640,000 distinct CDR3 sequences, roughly 15% of which appear only once. The sequences come from PBMCs from the stem cell graft donor, collected from the stem cell graft. The receptor set was obtained from a human donor who donated a stem cell graft to a child with acute myeloid leukemia.

Only a few counts were recorded for this clonotype. V is TRBV28 and J is TRBJ1-3; D is uncertain. The germline V gene has CDR1 MDHEN and CDR2 SYDVKM. This CDR3 has 12 amino acids. The V end lost 10 bases, the J end lost 2 bases, and 9 bases lay between the germline ends. CDR3 sequence (DNA): TGTGCCACGGCCTCTGCTGGAAACACCATATATTTT. Translating gives CATASAGNTIYF.

Only one count was recorded for this clonotype. The chain is built from TRBV27 and TRBJ1-1; D ambiguous. CDR3 length: 13 amino acids. Looked up from germline, CDR1 is MNHEY and CDR2 is SMNVEV (reference sequence). Trimming took 5 bases from V and 1 from J, leaving 8 bases between them. CDR3 bases: TGTGCCAGCAGTATCGACCGGAACACTGAAGCTTTCTTT. Protein sequence: CASSIDRNTEAFF.

The chain recombines TRBV10-3 with TRBJ2-5; weak D call: TRBD1 (6 bases). CDR1 and CDR2 (germline): ENHRY, SYGVKD. This CDR3 region has 13 residues. Trimming took off 6 bases at V and 0 bases at J, with 8 bases between the two ends. The CDR3 here is CAIRDSHQETQYF. The CDR3 DNA reads as TGTGCCATCAGGGACAGCCACCAAGAGACCCAGTACTTC.

The rearrangement joins TRBV6-5 to TRBJ1-2; no definite D call. V dropped 4 bases and J dropped 7 bases, with 28 bases sitting between them. Germline assignment: CDR1 MNHEY and CDR2 SVGAGI. The CDR3 length is 18 residues. CDR3 in amino acids: CASSLTPPGGLGFRGYTF. The CDR3 DNA reads as TGTGCCAGCAGTTTGACCCCTCCCGGCGGGCTCGGTTTTCGTGGCTACACCTTC.

This clonotype was observed at least ten times. The chain links TRBV29-1 to TRBJ2-7; the match to TRBD2 covers 7 bases. Trimming took 4 bases from V and 1 from J; bases not matched to a gene: 1. CDR3 length equals 12 residues. Germline V gene sequence: CDR1 SQVTM, CDR2 ANQGSEA. The CDR3 spells CSVASGSYEQYF. In DNA, the CDR3 is TGCAGCGTTGCTAGCGGTTCCTACGAGCAGTACTTC.